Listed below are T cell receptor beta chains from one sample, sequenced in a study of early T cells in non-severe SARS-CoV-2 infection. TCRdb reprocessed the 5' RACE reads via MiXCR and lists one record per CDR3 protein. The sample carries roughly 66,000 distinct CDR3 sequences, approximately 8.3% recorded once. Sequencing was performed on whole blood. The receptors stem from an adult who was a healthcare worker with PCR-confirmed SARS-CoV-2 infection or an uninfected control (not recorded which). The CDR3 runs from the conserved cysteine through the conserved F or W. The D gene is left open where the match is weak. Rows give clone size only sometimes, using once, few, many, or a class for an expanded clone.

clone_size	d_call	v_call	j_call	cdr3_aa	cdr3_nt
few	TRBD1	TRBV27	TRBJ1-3	CARDRGLAGNTIYF	TGTGCCAGGGACAGGGGTTTAGCTGGAAACACCATATATTTT
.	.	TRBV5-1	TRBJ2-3	CASSPVASSTDTQYF	TGCGCCAGCAGCCCGGTAGCTTCCAGCACAGATACGCAGTATTTT
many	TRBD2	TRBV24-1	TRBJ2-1	CATSSSLDSGRNEQFF	TGTGCCACCAGCTCCTCCCTAGATAGCGGGAGGAATGAGCAGTTCTTC
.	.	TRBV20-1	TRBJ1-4	CSAGMGAGVKLFF	TGCAGTGCTGGGATGGGGGCGGGCGTAAAACTGTTTTTT
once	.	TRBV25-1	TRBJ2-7	CASTQGTGQYF	TGTGCCAGCACCCAAGGGACGGGGCAGTACTTC
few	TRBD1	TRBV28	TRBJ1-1	CASPPSQTGRYEAFF	TGTGCCAGCCCCCCGTCTCAGACAGGGCGATACGAAGCTTTCTTT
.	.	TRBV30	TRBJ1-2	CAWSDSLRGYTF	TGTGCCTGGAGTGATTCACTAAGAGGCTACACCTTC
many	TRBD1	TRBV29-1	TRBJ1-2	CSVAGQPYGYTF	TGCAGCGTTGCGGGACAGCCCTATGGCTACACCTTC
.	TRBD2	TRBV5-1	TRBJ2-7	CASRKELGLAYEQYF	TGCGCCAGCAGAAAAGAATTGGGACTAGCCTACGAGCAGTACTTC
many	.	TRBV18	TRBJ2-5	CASSPGRSQETQYF	TGTGCCAGCTCACCAGGGCGGTCCCAAGAGACCCAGTACTTC
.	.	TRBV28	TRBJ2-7	CASRGGTEVYEQYF	TGTGCCAGCAGGGGGGGGACAGAGGTATACGAGCAGTACTTC
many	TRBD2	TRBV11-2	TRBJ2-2	CASSPGLAGVGDTGELFF	TGTGCCAGCAGCCCGGGACTAGCGGGAGTAGGCGACACCGGGGAGCTGTTTTTT
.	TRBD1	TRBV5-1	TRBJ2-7	CASSTYLDRGHYEQYF	TGCGCCAGCAGCACTTACCTGGACAGGGGTCACTACGAGCAGTACTTC
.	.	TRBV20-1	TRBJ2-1	CSARVLGGPYNEQFF	TGCAGTGCTAGGGTATTAGGGGGGCCCTACAATGAGCAGTTCTTC
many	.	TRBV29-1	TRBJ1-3	CSAWDRASGNTIYF	TGCAGCGCCTGGGACCGAGCCTCTGGAAACACCATATATTTT
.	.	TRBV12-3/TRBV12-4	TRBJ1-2	CASSSHRLYGYTF	TGTGCCAGCAGTTCCCACAGGCTCTATGGCTACACCTTC
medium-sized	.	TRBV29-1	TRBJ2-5	CSVRGGGERETQYF	TGCAGCGTTCGAGGAGGCGGGGAGAGAGAGACCCAGTACTTC
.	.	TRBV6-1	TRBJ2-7	CASESIRSVSRNEQYF	TGTGCCAGCGAGAGCATCCGGAGCGTTTCTCGAAACGAGCAGTACTTC
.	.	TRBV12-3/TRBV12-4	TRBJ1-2	CASSFNWRNYTF	TGTGCCAGCAGTTTTAATTGGCGAAACTACACCTTC
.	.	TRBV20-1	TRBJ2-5	CSARRRTLPQETQYF	TGCAGTGCTAGGAGAAGGACTCTACCCCAAGAGACCCAGTACTTC
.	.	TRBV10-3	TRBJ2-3	CAISEAGAADTQYF	TGTGCCATCAGTGAGGCGGGGGCGGCAGATACGCAGTATTTT
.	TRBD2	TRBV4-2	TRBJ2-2	CASSRGLAGDSGELFF	TGTGCCAGCAGCCGGGGACTAGCGGGTGATTCCGGGGAGCTGTTTTTT
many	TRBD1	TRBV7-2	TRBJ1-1	CASSLRQGNGHTEAFF	TGTGCCAGCAGCCTGCGACAGGGGAACGGACACACTGAAGCTTTCTTT
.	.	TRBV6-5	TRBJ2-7	CASSYSSGWGAGPYEQYF	TGTGCCAGCAGTTACTCTTCTGGCTGGGGGGCCGGTCCCTACGAGCAGTACTTC
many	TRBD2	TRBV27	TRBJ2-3	CASSLVSGSVTDTQYF	TGTGCCAGCAGTTTGGTTAGCGGGAGCGTCACAGATACGCAGTATTTT
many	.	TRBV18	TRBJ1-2	CASSPTGQGTGYTF	TGTGCCAGCTCACCGACAGGTCAAGGTACTGGCTACACCTTC
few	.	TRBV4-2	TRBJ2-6	CASSQVFYAGANVLTF	TGTGCCAGCAGCCAAGTGTTTTATGCTGGGGCCAACGTCCTGACTTTC
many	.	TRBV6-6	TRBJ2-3	CASSRTWDTQYF	TGTGCCAGCAGTAGGACCTGGGATACGCAGTATTTT
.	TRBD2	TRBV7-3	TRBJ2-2	CASSLGTSGPTGELFF	TGTGCCAGCAGCCTAGGGACTAGCGGGCCGACCGGGGAGCTGTTTTTT
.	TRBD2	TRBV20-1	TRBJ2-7	CSAPLVGRASYEQYF	TGCAGTGCTCCTCTAGTTGGGAGGGCCTCCTACGAGCAGTACTTC
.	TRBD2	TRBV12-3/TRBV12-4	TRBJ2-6	CASSRGSSGANVLTF	TGTGCCAGCAGTCGCGGGAGCTCTGGGGCCAACGTCCTGACTTTC
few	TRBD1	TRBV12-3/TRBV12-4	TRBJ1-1	CASKIQGDTEAFF	TGTGCCAGCAAAATACAGGGGGACACTGAAGCTTTCTTT
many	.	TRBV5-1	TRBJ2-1	CASSLGLGNEQFF	TGCGCCAGCAGCTTGGGACTAGGGAATGAGCAGTTCTTC
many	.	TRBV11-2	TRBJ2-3	CASEVEGPDTQYF	TGTGCCAGCGAGGTGGAGGGACCAGATACGCAGTATTTT
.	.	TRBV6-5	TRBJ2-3	CASRPLSAGVTITDTQYF	TGTGCCAGCAGACCACTAAGCGCGGGCGTCACCATCACAGATACGCAGTATTTT
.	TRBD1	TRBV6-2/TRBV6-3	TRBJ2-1	CASSPHSTGDNEQFF	TGTGCCAGCAGTCCCCATTCGACAGGGGACAATGAGCAGTTCTTC
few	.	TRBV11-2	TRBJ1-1	CASSLGGRMNTEAFF	TGTGCCAGCAGCTTAGGAGGGAGAATGAACACTGAAGCTTTCTTT
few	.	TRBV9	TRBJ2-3	CASSVVPGPSTDTQYF	TGTGCCAGCAGCGTAGTTCCGGGACCCAGCACAGATACGCAGTATTTT
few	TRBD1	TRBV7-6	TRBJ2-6	CASSLVIQGAAGANVLTF	TGTGCCAGCAGCTTAGTTATCCAGGGGGCGGCAGGGGCCAACGTCCTGACTTTC
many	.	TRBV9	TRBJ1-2	CASSVSPESYGYTF	TGTGCCAGCAGCGTATCCCCCGAGAGCTATGGCTACACCTTC